The 12 T cell receptor beta chains in this list originate from one sample, sequenced in a study of siplizumab effects on memory and regulatory T cells. Using immunoSEQ multiplex PCR, the repertoire was profiled, and TCRdb retains in-frame clones only, with some absent. There are approximately 100,000 clones in the sample; more than 90% occur only once, and roughly 2.5% lies in the top ten. The material sequenced was CD4+ T cells sorted from blood. These receptors were collected from a human donor in good health. Some clones in this sample may be carry-over from other donors' samples.

This clone has only a few counts. This chain links TRBV7-3 with TRBJ2-1, with D perhaps TRBD1 or TRBD2 (5 bases each). V was shortened by 5 bases and J by 9 bases, with 23 bases between the two germline ends. The germline gives CDR1 SGHTA, CDR2 FQGTGA. This CDR3 is 16 amino acids long. The CDR3 nucleotides read TGTGCCAGCAGCCCCCAGGGACCAAGAAACCTCGGTGAGCAGTTCTTC. As protein: CASSPQGPRNLGEQFF.

CDR3 DNA: TGTGCCAGTAGTTTCCGGGACAGGGTCAACGAGCAGTACTTC. It encodes CASSFRDRVNEQYF. The chain uses TRBV19 and TRBJ2-7; 9 bases are shared with TRBD1. This CDR3 has 14 amino acids. J gave up 5 bases and V 5 bases, and 7 bases lay outside the gene matches. Germline V lookup: CDR1 LNHDA, CDR2 SQIVND (reference sequence).

The chain employs TRBV7-9 and TRBJ2-5, with 9 bases fitting TRBD1. This CDR3 contains 15 residues. The germline gives CDR1 SEHNR, CDR2 FQNEAQ (reference sequence). Germline trimming cut 1 base from V and 5 bases from J; bases unmatched to any gene: 5. In DNA, the CDR3 is TGTGCCAGCAGCTTAGGGGGGACAGGGCTGGAGACCCAGTACTTC. Encoded protein: CASSLGGTGLETQYF.

Here the CDR3 DNA reads TGTGCCAGCAGTTCTATCAGGGGCAGGGTTCGGGGAGAGACCCAGTACTTC. Its protein product is CASSSIRGRVRGETQYF. The rearrangement uses TRBV7-2 and TRBJ2-5; the D gene is possibly TRBD1 (6 bases). This CDR3 is 17 amino acids long. V lost 6 bases to trimming and J lost 4 bases, with 24 bases between them. CDR1 is SGHTA, CDR2 FQGNSA, per germline.

This chain joins TRBV4-1 and TRBJ2-2; TRBD2 agrees at 9 bases. The CDR3 totals 16 residues. Germline V CDR1 and CDR2: MGHRA, YSYEKL. J gave up 2 bases and V 0 bases, and 1 base lay outside the gene matches. CDR3 in amino acids: CASSQETSGNTGELFF. The CDR3 DNA sequence: TGCGCCAGCAGCCAAGAGACTAGCGGCAACACCGGGGAGCTGTTTTTT.

The chain uses TRBV4-1 and TRBJ2-5, with 10 nucleotides matching TRBD2. CDR3 length equals 15 residues. In germline, CDR1 is MGHRA, CDR2 YSYEKL. The V segment lost 1 base and the J segment 4 bases; nucleotides outside the gene matches: 3. CDR3 protein: CASSQVLAGAETQYF. CDR3 sequence (DNA): TGCGCCAGCAGCCAAGTTCTAGCGGGAGCAGAGACCCAGTACTTC.

This chain joins TRBV5-6 and TRBJ2-3; D not certain. The germline V gene has CDR1 SGHDT and CDR2 YYEEEE. The CDR3 totals 12 residues. V lost 3 bases to trimming and J lost 2 bases, with 4 bases between them. DNA of the CDR3: TGTGCCAGCAGCTCTCTCACAGATACGCAGTATTTT. This gives the protein CASSSLTDTQYF. Variable domain in full (rest from reference TRBV5-6 and TRBJ2-3): DAGVTQSPTHLIKTRGQQVTLRCSPKSGHDTVSWYQQALGQGPQFIFQYYEEEERQRGNFPDRFSGHQFPNYSSELNVNALLLGDSALYLCASSSLTDTQYFGPGTRLTVL.

This chain connects TRBV28 to TRBJ2-7, with 7 nucleotides matching TRBD2. The CDR3 length is 15 residues. The trim removed 3 bases at V and 2 bases at J, leaving 7 bases unmatched. Looked up from germline, CDR1 is MDHEN and CDR2 is SYDVKM. DNA for the CDR3: TGTGCCAGCAGTTTTTTCGGGAGGCCCACCTACGAGCAGTACTTC. As protein: CASSFFGRPTYEQYF.

V is TRBV4-2 and J is TRBJ2-1; tentative D call: TRBD2 (6 bases). CDR1 is LGHNA, CDR2 YNFKEQ, per germline. V lost 0 bases to trimming and J lost 0 bases, with 15 bases between them. This CDR3 spans 18 amino acids. This CDR3 is CASSQDRASARSYNEQFF. Written as DNA, the CDR3 is TGTGCCAGCAGCCAAGACCGCGCTAGCGCCCGCTCCTACAATGAGCAGTTCTTC.

V usage is TRBV7-9 and J usage is TRBJ1-2, with D possibly matching TRBD1 (5 bases). V was shortened by 2 bases and J by 1 base, with 8 bases between the two germline ends. Germline CDR1 is SEHNR and CDR2 is FQNEAQ (reference sequence). This CDR3 spans 14 amino acids. The CDR3 region is CASSLSRDNYGYTF. In nucleotides, the CDR3 is TGTGCCAGCAGCTTATCCAGGGATAACTATGGCTACACCTTC.

The chain combines TRBV21-1 with TRBJ1-4. TRBV21-1 is termed a pseudogene. CDR3 length: 17 amino acids. This CDR3 is CASSKREGSTTNEKLFF. CDR3 nucleotide sequence: TGTGCCAGCAGCAAACGAGAGGGCTCAACAACTAATGAAAAACTGTTTTTT.

The chain joins TRBV19 to TRBJ2-2; D is undetermined. This CDR3 comprises 12 residues. Trimming stripped 4 bases from V and 0 bases from J, with 0 bases between. The V gene's germline CDR1 is LNHDA and CDR2 SQIVND (reference sequence). In DNA, the CDR3 is TGTGCCAGTAGTACGAACACCGGGGAGCTGTTTTTT. Amino acid sequence: CASSTNTGELFF. The full variable domain, rest sourced from reference TRBV19 and TRBJ2-2, is DGGITQSPKYLFRKEGQNVTLSCEQNLNHDAMYWYRQDPGQGLRLIYYSQIVNDFQKGDIAEGYSVSREKKESFPLTVTSAQKNPTAFYLCASSTNTGELFFGEGSRLTVL.